This entry features one TCR beta chain sequence. The antigen is unknown. This sample is drawn from a study of blood T cells in healthy people across ages. About the study: For every two T cells, template switching captured about one barcoded beta molecule.

Study-level points and caveats: TCR beta diversity correlated strongly with naive T cell percentage.

Donors were systemically healthy Caucasian individuals from Russia aged roughly 6 to 100 years. Per the germline V gene, CDR1 is SGHAT and CDR2 is FQNNGV. This CDR3 has 15 residues. A J-beta primer mix and a sample-barcoded 5' primer were used in a second PCR of roughly 6 to 11 cycles. A template-switch adaptor containing 12 random nucleotides labeled each cDNA molecule. One entry per CDR3 protein, called by TCRdb with MiXCR from the 5' RACE reads. The repertoire holds approximately 790,000 distinct CDR3 sequences, approximately 59% seen once, with around a quarter in the top ten. The specimen was blood. The TCR comes from a man under 40 in good health. The V gene is TRBV11-2, the J gene TRBJ2-4, with D tentatively TRBD2 (6 bases). The J call is doubtful: the DNA matches TRBJ2-7 better. CDR3 coding DNA: TGTGCCAGCAGCTCACCCTGGAGGGAGGTATACGAGCAGTACTTC. It codes for CASSSPWREVYEQYF.